This is a list of T cell receptor beta chains from one sample in a study of blood T cell repertoires in COVID-19. Profiling relied on immunoSEQ multiplex PCR, and the TCRdb table lists in-frame clones only, not all of them. The profile shows 85,000 to 130,000 clones, about four fifths of them singletons. The sequencing sample was made of peripheral blood. These receptor sequences come from an elderly woman with active or convalescent COVID-19. CDR3s include the opening cysteine and the closing phenylalanine or tryptophan. A D gene is named only where the DNA matches it firmly. Expanded clones are given a class, and other clones once, few, many or no size at all.

v_gene: TRBV15; j_gene: TRBJ1-1; d_gene: TRBD1; abundance: NA; CDR3nt: TGTGCCACCAGCGAACCGGGACAGGGAGCCACTGAAGCTTTCTTT; CDR3aa: CATSEPGQGATEAFF
v_gene: TRBV27; j_gene: TRBJ2-1; d_gene: TRBD2; abundance: NA; CDR3nt: TGTGCCAGCAGTTTATCCGGGTTTGGTAGCGGGAGGACCGCGTTCTTC; CDR3aa: CASSLSGFGSGRTAFF
v_gene: TRBV4-2; j_gene: TRBJ2-2; d_gene: NA; abundance: NA; CDR3nt: TGTGCCAGCAGCCAAGATCTAGAGCGGCGGTCGAACACCGGGGAGCTGTTTTTT; CDR3aa: CASSQDLERRSNTGELFF
v_gene: TRBV7-9; j_gene: TRBJ2-7; d_gene: NA; abundance: NA; CDR3nt: TGTGCCAGCAGCTTAGCCGACAGCTACGAGCAGTACTTC; CDR3aa: CASSLADSYEQYF
v_gene: TRBV13; j_gene: TRBJ2-3; d_gene: TRBD2; abundance: NA; CDR3nt: TGTGCCAGCAGCTCGGTGAACTCCTTAGCGGGGGGGCCCACAGATACGCAGTATTTT; CDR3aa: CASSSVNSLAGGPTDTQYF
v_gene: TRBV2; j_gene: TRBJ2-2; d_gene: NA; abundance: NA; CDR3nt: TGTGCCAGCAGTGAAAACAGGGACACCGGGGAGCTGTTTTTT; CDR3aa: CASSENRDTGELFF
v_gene: TRBV2; j_gene: TRBJ1-3; d_gene: NA; abundance: NA; CDR3nt: TGTGCCAGCAGTGAATACGGTAACACCATATATTTT; CDR3aa: CASSEYGNTIYF
v_gene: TRBV28; j_gene: TRBJ1-1; d_gene: NA; abundance: NA; CDR3nt: TGTGCCAGCAGTTTAGGCGGACAGATGAACACTGAAGCTTTCTTT; CDR3aa: CASSLGGQMNTEAFF
v_gene: TRBV3-1/TRBV3-2; j_gene: TRBJ2-1; d_gene: NA; abundance: NA; CDR3nt: TGTGCCAGCAGCCAAGCGGAGACAGGAAAGCAGTTCTTC; CDR3aa: CASSQAETGKQFF
v_gene: TRBV7-9; j_gene: TRBJ1-5; d_gene: NA; abundance: NA; CDR3nt: TGTGCCAGCACCGAAGGGGGACATAGCAATCAGCCCCAGCATTTT; CDR3aa: CASTEGGHSNQPQHF
v_gene: TRBV7-2; j_gene: TRBJ1-1; d_gene: NA; abundance: NA; CDR3nt: TGTGCCACTCTTGGGGAGGTGAACACTGAAGCTTTCTTT; CDR3aa: CATLGEVNTEAFF
v_gene: TRBV28; j_gene: TRBJ1-4; d_gene: NA; abundance: NA; CDR3nt: TGTGCCAGCAGTTCCAGAAAACTGTTTTTT; CDR3aa: CASSSRKLFF
v_gene: TRBV3-1/TRBV3-2; j_gene: TRBJ1-2; d_gene: NA; abundance: few; CDR3nt: TGTGCCAGCAGCCAAGGTGTGGCAGTCTATGGCTACACCTTC; CDR3aa: CASSQGVAVYGYTF